Listed below are T cell receptor beta chains from one sample, sequenced in a study of blood T cell repertoires in COVID-19. Method: immunoSEQ multiplex PCR; TCRdb's copy keeps in-frame clones and lacks some. The table includes about 90,000 clones, roughly four fifths detected once. Input material: peripheral blood. The receptors were sampled from a human donor in a cohort sampled during active COVID-19. CDR3s include the opening cysteine and the closing phenylalanine or tryptophan. The D gene is left open where the match is weak. Clone size is given for some rows only: seen once, a few or many times, or a class if the clone is expanded.

V gene,clone size,D gene,J gene,CDR3 protein,CDR3 DNA
TRBV3-1/TRBV3-2,few,.,TRBJ1-4,CASSQGEREEEKLFF,TGTGCCAGCAGCCAAGGCGAGAGGGAGGAGGAAAAACTGTTTTTT
TRBV5-1,.,TRBD1,TRBJ2-2,CASSLIGTASTGELFF,TGCGCCAGCAGCTTGATTGGGACAGCCAGCACCGGGGAGCTGTTTTTT
TRBV27,.,TRBD1,TRBJ1-6,CASSIQGARNSPLHF,TGTGCCAGCAGTATACAGGGGGCGAGGAATTCACCCCTCCACTTT
TRBV7-2,.,.,TRBJ1-4,CASTRGGAGEKLFF,TGTGCCAGCACTAGAGGGGGGGCCGGTGAAAAACTGTTTTTT
TRBV2,.,TRBD1,TRBJ1-6,CATRDRGTSPLHF,TGTGCCACCCGAGACAGGGGGACTTCACCCCTCCACTTT
TRBV7-9,once,TRBD1,TRBJ2-1,CASSLYGTGNYNEQFF,TGTGCCAGCAGCTTATATGGGACAGGGAATTACAATGAGCAGTTCTTC
TRBV7-9,.,TRBD1,TRBJ1-1,CASTTWSSKTGDTEAFF,TGTGCCAGCACCACGTGGAGTTCAAAGACAGGGGATACTGAAGCTTTCTTT
TRBV12-3/TRBV12-4,.,.,TRBJ2-7,CASSFGGEQYF,TGTGCCAGCAGTTTTGGCGGGGAGCAGTACTTC
TRBV19,.,.,TRBJ2-6,CASTLGATGANVLTF,TGTGCCAGTACCCTAGGGGCTACTGGGGCCAACGTCCTGACTTTC
TRBV7-2,.,TRBD1,TRBJ1-3,CASSSTGGVGNTIYF,TGTGCCAGCAGCTCAACAGGGGGCGTTGGAAACACCATATATTTT
TRBV5-1,few,TRBD2,TRBJ2-3,CASGYPGSGGDTQYF,TGCGCCAGCGGATATCCCGGTAGCGGGGGGGATACGCAGTATTTT
TRBV10-3,.,TRBD1,TRBJ2-7,CAISAGQAYEQYF,TGTGCCATCAGCGCTGGACAGGCCTACGAGCAGTACTTC
TRBV3-1/TRBV3-2,once,TRBD1,TRBJ2-7,CASSKSGGAYEQYF,TGTGCCAGCAGCAAGTCAGGGGGCGCGTACGAGCAGTACTTC
TRBV15,once,.,TRBJ2-3,CATSRDRGIPDTQYF,TGTGCCACCAGCAGAGATCGGGGTATACCAGATACGCAGTATTTT
TRBV3-1/TRBV3-2,.,.,TRBJ2-5,CASSRSGDGETQYF,TGTGCCAGCAGCCGTTCAGGGGACGGGGAGACCCAGTACTTC
TRBV11-2,.,TRBD1,TRBJ2-1,CASSLEPGGLNEQFF,TGTGCCAGCAGCTTAGAACCAGGGGGTTTAAATGAGCAGTTCTTC
TRBV7-3,once,.,TRBJ1-2,CASSAGRERGYTF,TGTGCCAGCAGCGCAGGGAGGGAACGGGGCTACACCTTC
TRBV3-1/TRBV3-2,.,.,TRBJ2-3,CASSQGRDTDTQYF,TGTGCCAGCAGCCAAGGCAGGGACACAGATACGCAGTATTTT
TRBV5-5,.,TRBD2,TRBJ2-2,CASSFATSGGAIFSGELFF,TGTGCCAGCAGCTTTGCTACTAGCGGGGGGGCGATTTTCTCCGGGGAGCTGTTTTTT
TRBV7-3,few,TRBD1,TRBJ2-3,CASSATGTGISTDTQYF,TGTGCCAGCAGCGCGACCGGGACAGGGATTAGCACAGATACGCAGTATTTT
TRBV2,.,.,TRBJ1-5,CASSRDLEDQPQHF,TGTGCCAGCAGCAGAGACTTAGAGGATCAGCCCCAGCATTTT
TRBV9,.,.,TRBJ2-5,CASSGYPLETQYF,TGTGCCAGCAGCGGCTACCCTTTAGAGACCCAGTACTTC
TRBV28,once,TRBD2,TRBJ2-1,CASSGGGATYNEQFF,TGTGCCAGCAGCGGCGGGGGGGCCACCTACAATGAGCAGTTCTTC
TRBV18,.,TRBD1,TRBJ1-3,CASSPRTGRSSGNTIYF,TGTGCCAGCTCACCCAGGACAGGGAGGAGCTCTGGAAACACCATATATTTT
TRBV30,.,.,TRBJ1-1,CAWSATWELANTEAFF,TGTGCCTGGAGCGCCACCTGGGAACTAGCGAACACTGAAGCTTTCTTT
TRBV5-1,.,TRBD1,TRBJ2-1,CASSKTPGQAQQFF,TGCGCCAGCAGCAAGACGCCGGGACAGGCCCAGCAGTTCTTC
TRBV15,.,TRBD1,TRBJ2-3,CATSRGGGRGPLTDTQYF,TGTGCCACCAGCAGAGGGGGCGGTAGGGGGCCGCTCACAGATACGCAGTATTTT